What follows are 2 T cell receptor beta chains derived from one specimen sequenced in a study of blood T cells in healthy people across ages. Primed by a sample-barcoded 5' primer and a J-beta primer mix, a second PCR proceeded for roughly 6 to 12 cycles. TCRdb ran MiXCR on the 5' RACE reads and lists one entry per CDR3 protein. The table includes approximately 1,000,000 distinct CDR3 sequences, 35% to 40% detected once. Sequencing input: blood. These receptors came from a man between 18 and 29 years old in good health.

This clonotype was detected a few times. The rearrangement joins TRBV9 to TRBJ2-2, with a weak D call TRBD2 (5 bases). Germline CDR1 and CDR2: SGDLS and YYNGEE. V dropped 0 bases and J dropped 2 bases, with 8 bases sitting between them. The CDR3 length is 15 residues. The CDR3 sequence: CASSVGGSNTGELFF. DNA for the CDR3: TGTGCCAGCAGCGTAGGCGGGTCTAACACCGGGGAGCTGTTTTTT.

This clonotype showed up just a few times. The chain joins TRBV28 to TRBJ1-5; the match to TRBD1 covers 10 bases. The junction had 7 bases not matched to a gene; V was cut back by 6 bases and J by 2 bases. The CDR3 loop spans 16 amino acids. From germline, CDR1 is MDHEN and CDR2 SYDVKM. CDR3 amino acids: CASRPETGGGNQPQHF. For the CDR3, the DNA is TGTGCCAGCAGACCCGAGACAGGGGGCGGCAATCAGCCCCAGCATTTT. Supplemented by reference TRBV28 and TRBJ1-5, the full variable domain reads DVKVTQSSRYLVKRTGEKVFLECVQDMDHENMFWYRQDPGLGLRLIYFSYDVKMKEKGDIPEGYSVSREKKERFSLILESASTNQTSMYLCASRPETGGGNQPQHFGDGTRLSIL.